The next 9 T cell receptor beta chains were all read from a single sample in a study of cytomegalovirus exposure and HLA in healthy donors. A multiplex PCR was run with 60 Vbeta primers and 13 Jbeta primers. The repertoire was sequenced with immunoSEQ multiplex PCR; TCRdb's copy has only in-frame clones and lacks some. The table has 160,000 or so clones, around 90% seen once. The specimen sequenced was PBMCs. The receptors stem from a woman aged 30 to 39 in good health and CMV-seronegative.

The rearrangement uses TRBV6-6 and TRBJ2-3; 8 positions match TRBD2. The length of the CDR3 is 15 residues. CDR1 is MNHNY, CDR2 SVGAGI, per germline (reference sequence). J lost 1 base, V lost 3 bases, and 3 bases had no gene match. The CDR3: CASSYSTSGTDTQYF. The CDR3 region has the DNA TGTGCCAGCAGTTATTCGACTAGCGGCACAGATACGCAGTATTTT.

This chain uses TRBV6-4 with TRBJ2-1; 10 positions agree with TRBD2. This CDR3 region has 16 residues. Germline CDR1 and CDR2: MRHNA and SNTAGT. J lost 1 base, V lost 4 bases, and 4 bases had no gene match. CDR3 sequence (DNA): TGTGCCAGCAGTGTAGCGGGAGGCAATTCCTACAATGAGCAGTTCTTC. It codes for CASSVAGGNSYNEQFF.

The V and J genes are TRBV14 and TRBJ2-1, with 11 bases lining up with TRBD2. Per germline, CDR1 SGHDN and CDR2 FVKESK. This CDR3 contains 15 residues. Trimming took 2 bases from V and 5 from J; bases not matched to a gene: 2. CDR3 sequence (DNA): TGTGCCAGCAGCCAACTAGCGGGAGGCCACAATGAGCAGTTCTTC. Translating gives CASSQLAGGHNEQFF. The entire variable domain, with the rest obtained from reference TRBV14 and TRBJ2-1, is as follows: EAGVTQFPSHSVIEKGQTVTLRCDPISGHDNLYWYRRVMGKEIKFLLHFVKESKQDESGMPNNRFLAERTGGTYSTLKVQPAELEDSGVYFCASSQLAGGHNEQFFGPGTRLTVL.

The chain couples TRBV5-1 to TRBJ2-1; 8 bases align to TRBD2. The CDR3 consists of 16 residues. V gave up 0 bases and J gave up 2 bases; unmatched junction bases: 4. Germline V lookup: CDR1 SGHRS, CDR2 YFSETQ. The CDR3 region has the DNA TGCGCCAGCAGCTTGGGAGGTAGCGGGACCTACAATGAGCAGTTCTTC. It encodes CASSLGGSGTYNEQFF. Full variable domain (missing parts from reference TRBV5-1 and TRBJ2-1): KAGVTQTPRYLIKTRGQQVTLSCSPISGHRSVSWYQQTPGQGLQFLFEYFSETQRNKGNFPGRFSGRQFSNSRSEMNVSTLELGDSALYLCASSLGGSGTYNEQFFGPGTRLTVL.

The chain couples TRBV27 to TRBJ2-1; 7 nucleotides agree with TRBD2. CDR3 length: 16 amino acids. The germline V gene has CDR1 MNHEY and CDR2 SMNVEV (reference sequence). V was pared by 2 bases and J by 5 bases, with 9 bases of the junction left unmatched. The CDR3 here is CASSLRAGLVNNEQFF. The CDR3 nucleotides are TGTGCCAGCAGTTTAAGGGCCGGACTAGTGAACAATGAGCAGTTCTTC.

The chain recombines TRBV14 with TRBJ1-1; 7 nucleotides line up with TRBD1. Trimming took 4 bases from V and 4 from J; bases not matched to a gene: 12. The CDR3 contains 16 residues. Germline V gene lookup returns CDR1 SGHDN and CDR2 FVKESK. The CDR3 loop reads CASSPSWWAGGTEAFF. In DNA, the CDR3 is TGTGCCAGCAGCCCCTCATGGTGGGCAGGGGGCACTGAAGCTTTCTTT. The variable domain in full, with the rest retrieved from reference TRBV14 and TRBJ1-1, is EAGVTQFPSHSVIEKGQTVTLRCDPISGHDNLYWYRRVMGKEIKFLLHFVKESKQDESGMPNNRFLAERTGGTYSTLKVQPAELEDSGVYFCASSPSWWAGGTEAFFGQGTRLTVV.

The gene calls are TRBV5-4 and TRBJ1-1, with 7 bases fitting TRBD1. Looked up from germline, CDR1 is SGHNT and CDR2 is YYREEE (reference sequence). Germline trimming cut 4 bases from V and 0 bases from J; bases unmatched to any gene: 6. CDR3 length: 15 residues. CDR3 sequence (DNA): TGTGCCAGCAGCCCCCCGGGACAGTTGAACACTGAAGCTTTCTTT. This gives the protein CASSPPGQLNTEAFF.

The sample holds a few counts of this clone. This chain uses TRBV29-1 with TRBJ1-2; TRBD1 agrees at 7 bases. CDR1 and CDR2 from the germline V gene are SQVTM and ANQGSEA. The CDR3 sequence is 14 residues long. With V trimmed by 4 bases and J by 6 bases, 11 bases remained unmatched. The CDR3 nucleotides read TGCAGCGTTGGAAGAGACAGGGAGGAAAATGGCTACACCTTC. It codes for CSVGRDREENGYTF.

The V and J genes are TRBV6-1 and TRBJ1-3, with a weak D call TRBD1 (6 bases). The CDR3 is made up of 18 amino acids. V shed 2 bases and J shed 2 bases, with 19 bases lying between them. Germline CDR1 MNHNS, CDR2 SASEGT. The CDR3 bases are TGTGCCAGCAGTGAATCTTGGGGAGGGGGTAGCCCTGGAAACACCATATATTTT. Translation gives CASSESWGGGSPGNTIYF.